There are many counts of the clone carrying this TCR beta chain. Described time point: longitudinal time-point 3. V was cut by 0 bases and J by 8 bases, with 13 bases left in between. Germline V gene lookup returns CDR1 LNHNV and CDR2 YYDKDF (reference sequence). The CDR3 runs 15 residues. The data stem from a study of neurological immune-mediated disorders. TCRdb re-analysed the 5' RACE reads in MiXCR, keeping a single row per CDR3 protein. Of about 49,000 distinct CDR3 sequences in the sample, roughly 8.4% were seen once. Sequencing was done on a sample of PBMCs. The rearrangement joins TRBV15 to TRBJ1-4, with a tentative D call TRBD1 (5 bases). This clonotype was sampled from a woman between 35 and 50 years old in good health. In DNA, the CDR3 is TGTGCCACCAGCAGAGATATCAGGGATCGGGAAAAACTGTTTTTT. It codes for CATSRDIRDREKLFF.